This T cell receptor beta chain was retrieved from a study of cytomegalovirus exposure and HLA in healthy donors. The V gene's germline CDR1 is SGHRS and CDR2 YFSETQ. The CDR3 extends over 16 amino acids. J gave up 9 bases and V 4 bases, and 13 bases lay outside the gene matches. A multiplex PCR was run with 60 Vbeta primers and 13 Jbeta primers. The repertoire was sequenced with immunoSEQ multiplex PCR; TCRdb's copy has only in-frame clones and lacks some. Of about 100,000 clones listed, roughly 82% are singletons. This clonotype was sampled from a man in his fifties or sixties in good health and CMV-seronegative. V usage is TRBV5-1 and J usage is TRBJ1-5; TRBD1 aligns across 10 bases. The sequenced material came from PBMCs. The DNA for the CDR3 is TGCGCCAGCAGCGTGTGGGACAGGGGACTAAGGGGGCCCCAGCATTTT. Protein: CASSVWDRGLRGPQHF.